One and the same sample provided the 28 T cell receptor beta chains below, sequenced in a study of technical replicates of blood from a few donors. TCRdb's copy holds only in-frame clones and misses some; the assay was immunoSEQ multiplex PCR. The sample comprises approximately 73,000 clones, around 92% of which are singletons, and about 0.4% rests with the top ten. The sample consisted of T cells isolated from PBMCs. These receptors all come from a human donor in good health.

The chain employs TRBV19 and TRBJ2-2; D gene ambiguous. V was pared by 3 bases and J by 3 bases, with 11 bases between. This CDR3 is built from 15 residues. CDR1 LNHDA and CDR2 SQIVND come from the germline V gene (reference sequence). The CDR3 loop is CASSMRIGHTGELFF. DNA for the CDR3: TGTGCCAGTAGTATGCGCATTGGTCACACCGGGGAGCTGTTTTTT.

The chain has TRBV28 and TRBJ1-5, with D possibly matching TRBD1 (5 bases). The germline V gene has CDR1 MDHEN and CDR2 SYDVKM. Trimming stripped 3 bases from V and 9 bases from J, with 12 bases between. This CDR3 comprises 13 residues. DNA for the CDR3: TGTGCCAGCAGTTTCAGGGCAGGGCCGCCCCAGCATTTT. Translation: CASSFRAGPPQHF.

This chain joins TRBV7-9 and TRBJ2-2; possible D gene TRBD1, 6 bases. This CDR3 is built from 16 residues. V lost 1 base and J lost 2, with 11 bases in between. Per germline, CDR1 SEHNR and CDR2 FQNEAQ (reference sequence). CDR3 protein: CASSLGGTKNTGELFF. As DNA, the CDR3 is TGTGCCAGCAGCTTAGGGGGGACAAAAAACACCGGGGAGCTGTTTTTT.

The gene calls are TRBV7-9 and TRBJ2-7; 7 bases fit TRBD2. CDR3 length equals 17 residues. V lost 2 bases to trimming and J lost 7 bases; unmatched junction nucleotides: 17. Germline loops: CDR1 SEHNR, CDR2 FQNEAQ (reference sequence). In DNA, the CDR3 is TGTGCCAGCAGCTTATCCCAGGGTGGTAGCGGGCCTCGGGAGCAGTACTTC. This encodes CASSLSQGGSGPREQYF.

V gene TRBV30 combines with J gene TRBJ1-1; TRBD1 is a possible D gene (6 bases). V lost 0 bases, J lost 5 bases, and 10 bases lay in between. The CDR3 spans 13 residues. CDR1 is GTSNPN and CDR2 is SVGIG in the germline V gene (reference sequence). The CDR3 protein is CAWSVGGTTEAFF. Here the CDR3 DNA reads TGTGCCTGGAGTGTGGGGGGGACAACTGAAGCTTTCTTT.

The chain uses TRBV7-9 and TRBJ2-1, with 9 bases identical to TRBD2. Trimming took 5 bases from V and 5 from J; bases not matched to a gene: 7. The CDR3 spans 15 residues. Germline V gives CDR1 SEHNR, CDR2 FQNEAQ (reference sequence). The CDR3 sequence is CASSPGLARNNEQFF. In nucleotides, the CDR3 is TGTGCCAGCAGCCCCGGACTAGCGCGTAACAATGAGCAGTTCTTC.

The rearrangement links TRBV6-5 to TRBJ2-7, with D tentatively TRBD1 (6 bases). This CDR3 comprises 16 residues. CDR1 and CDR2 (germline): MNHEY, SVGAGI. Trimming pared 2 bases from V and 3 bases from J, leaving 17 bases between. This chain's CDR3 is CASSYATGTSGYEQYF. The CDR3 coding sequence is TGTGCCAGCAGTTACGCTACAGGGACCTCCGGCTACGAGCAGTACTTC.

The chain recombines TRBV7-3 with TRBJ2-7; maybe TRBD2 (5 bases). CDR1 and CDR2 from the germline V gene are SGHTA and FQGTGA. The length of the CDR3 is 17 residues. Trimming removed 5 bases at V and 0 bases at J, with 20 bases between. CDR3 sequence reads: CASSPTKGRAGSYEQYF. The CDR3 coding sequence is TGTGCCAGCAGCCCGACTAAGGGTCGCGCGGGCTCCTACGAGCAGTACTTC.

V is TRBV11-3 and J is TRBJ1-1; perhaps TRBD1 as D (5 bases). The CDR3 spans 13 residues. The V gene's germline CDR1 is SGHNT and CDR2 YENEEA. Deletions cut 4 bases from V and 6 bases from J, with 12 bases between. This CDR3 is CASSSWGGPEAFF. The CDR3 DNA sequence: TGTGCCAGCAGCTCCTGGGGGGGTCCTGAAGCTTTCTTT.

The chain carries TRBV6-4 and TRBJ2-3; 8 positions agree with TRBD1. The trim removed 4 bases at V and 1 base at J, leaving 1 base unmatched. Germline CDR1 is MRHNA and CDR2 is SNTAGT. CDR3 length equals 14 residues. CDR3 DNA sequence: TGTGCCAGCAGTGGGGGACAGGGCACAGATACGCAGTATTTT. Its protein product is CASSGGQGTDTQYF.

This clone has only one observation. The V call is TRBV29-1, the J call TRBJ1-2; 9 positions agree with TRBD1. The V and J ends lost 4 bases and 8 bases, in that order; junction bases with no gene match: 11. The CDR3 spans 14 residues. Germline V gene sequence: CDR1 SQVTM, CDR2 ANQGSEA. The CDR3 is CSVGTGDASYGYTF. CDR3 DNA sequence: TGCAGCGTTGGGACAGGGGATGCTTCGTACGGCTACACCTTC.

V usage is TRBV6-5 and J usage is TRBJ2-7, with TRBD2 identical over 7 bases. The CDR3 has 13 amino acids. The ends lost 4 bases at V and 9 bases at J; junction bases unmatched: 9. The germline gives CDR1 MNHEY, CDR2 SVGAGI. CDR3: CASSSPRGDGQYF. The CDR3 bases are TGTGCCAGCAGTTCACCCCGGGGGGACGGGCAGTACTTC.

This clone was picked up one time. The CDR3 nucleotides are TGTGCCAGCAGTAAGAGCTCATCATTACTTAACTATGGCTACACCTTC. This encodes CASSKSSSLLNYGYTF. V is TRBV2 and J is TRBJ1-2; D is ambiguous. The CDR3 is 16 residues long. The germline CDR1 and CDR2 sequences are SNHLY and FYNNEI. V was clipped by 5 bases and J by 1 base, with 17 bases between them.

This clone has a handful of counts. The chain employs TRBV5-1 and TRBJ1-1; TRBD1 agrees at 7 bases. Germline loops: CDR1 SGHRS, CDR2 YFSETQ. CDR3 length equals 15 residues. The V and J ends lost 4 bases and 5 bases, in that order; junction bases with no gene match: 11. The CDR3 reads CASSGSLQGNTEAFF. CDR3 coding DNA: TGCGCCAGCAGCGGAAGTCTACAGGGGAATACTGAAGCTTTCTTT.

The CDR3 region is CASSLGQGRYTEAFF. Here the CDR3 DNA reads TGTGCCAGCAGCTTAGGGCAGGGGCGGTACACTGAAGCTTTCTTT. This chain uses TRBV7-3 with TRBJ1-1, with a weak D call TRBD1 (6 bases). Germline values: CDR1 SGHTA, CDR2 FQGTGA. V was cut by 2 bases and J by 3 bases, with 13 bases left in between. CDR3 length: 15 residues.

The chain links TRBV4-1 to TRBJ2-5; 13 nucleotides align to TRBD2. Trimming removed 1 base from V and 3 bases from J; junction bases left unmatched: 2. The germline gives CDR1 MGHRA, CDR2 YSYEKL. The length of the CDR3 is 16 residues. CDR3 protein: CASSQGTSGSKETQYF. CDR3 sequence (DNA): TGCGCCAGCAGCCAAGGGACTAGCGGGAGTAAAGAGACCCAGTACTTC.

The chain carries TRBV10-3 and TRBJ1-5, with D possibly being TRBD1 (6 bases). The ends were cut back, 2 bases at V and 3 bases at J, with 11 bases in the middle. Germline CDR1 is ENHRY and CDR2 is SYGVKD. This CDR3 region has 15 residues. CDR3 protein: CAISEDGQLNQPQHF. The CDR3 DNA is TGTGCCATCAGTGAGGACGGACAGCTCAATCAGCCCCAGCATTTT.

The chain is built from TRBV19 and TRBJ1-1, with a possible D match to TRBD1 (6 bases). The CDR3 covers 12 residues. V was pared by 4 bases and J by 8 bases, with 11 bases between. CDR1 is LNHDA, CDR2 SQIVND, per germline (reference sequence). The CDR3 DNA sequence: TGTGCCAGTAGTACATCCGGGACAGAAGCTTTCTTT. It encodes CASSTSGTEAFF.

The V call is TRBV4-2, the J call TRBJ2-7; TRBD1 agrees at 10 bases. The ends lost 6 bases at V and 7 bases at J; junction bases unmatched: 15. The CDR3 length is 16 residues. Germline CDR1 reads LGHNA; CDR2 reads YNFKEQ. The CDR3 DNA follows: TGTGCCAGCAGTCTTCTTTCCGGGACAGGGGAGGAGGAGCAGTACTTC. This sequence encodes CASSLLSGTGEEEQYF.

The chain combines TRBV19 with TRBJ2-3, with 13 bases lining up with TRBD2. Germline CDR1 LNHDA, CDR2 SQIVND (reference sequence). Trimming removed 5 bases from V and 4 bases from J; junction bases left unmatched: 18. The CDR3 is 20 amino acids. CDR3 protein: CASSSPGLAGLKHTADTQYF. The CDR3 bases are TGTGCCAGTAGTTCTCCGGGACTAGCGGGATTAAAGCACACGGCAGATACGCAGTATTTT.

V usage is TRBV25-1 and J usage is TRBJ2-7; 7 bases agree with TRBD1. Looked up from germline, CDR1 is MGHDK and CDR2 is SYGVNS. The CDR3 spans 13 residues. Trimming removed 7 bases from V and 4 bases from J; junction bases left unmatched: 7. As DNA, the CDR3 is TGTGCCAGCATGAGCAGGGGGTTATACGAGCAGTACTTC. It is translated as CASMSRGLYEQYF.

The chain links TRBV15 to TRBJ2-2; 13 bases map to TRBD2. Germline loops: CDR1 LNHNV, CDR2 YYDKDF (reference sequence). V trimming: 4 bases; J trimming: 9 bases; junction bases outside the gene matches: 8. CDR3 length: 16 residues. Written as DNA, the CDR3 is TGTGCCACCAGCAAAGGACTAGCGGGAGTGGTGAGGGAGCTGTTTTTT. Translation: CATSKGLAGVVRELFF.

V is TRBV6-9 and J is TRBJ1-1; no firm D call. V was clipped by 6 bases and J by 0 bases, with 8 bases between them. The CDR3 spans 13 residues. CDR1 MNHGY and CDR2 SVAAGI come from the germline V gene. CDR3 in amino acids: CASRLDVNTEAFF. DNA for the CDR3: TGTGCCAGCAGACTAGACGTGAACACTGAAGCTTTCTTT.

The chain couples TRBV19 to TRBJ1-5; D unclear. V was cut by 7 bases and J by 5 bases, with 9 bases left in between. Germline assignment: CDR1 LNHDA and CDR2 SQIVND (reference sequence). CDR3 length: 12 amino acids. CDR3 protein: CASTTPHQPQHF. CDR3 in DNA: TGTGCCAGTACCACACCGCATCAGCCCCAGCATTTT.

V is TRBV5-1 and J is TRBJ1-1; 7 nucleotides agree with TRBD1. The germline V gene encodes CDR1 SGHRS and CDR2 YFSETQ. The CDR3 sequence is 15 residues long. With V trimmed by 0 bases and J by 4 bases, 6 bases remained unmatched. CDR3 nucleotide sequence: TGCGCCAGCAGCTTGGGGTCAGGGGGGAGCACTGAAGCTTTCTTT. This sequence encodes CASSLGSGGSTEAFF.

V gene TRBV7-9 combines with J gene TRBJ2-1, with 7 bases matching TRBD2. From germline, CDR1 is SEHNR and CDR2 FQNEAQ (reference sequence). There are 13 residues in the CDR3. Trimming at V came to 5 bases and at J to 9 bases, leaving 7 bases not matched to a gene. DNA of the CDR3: TGTGCCAGCAGCCCCACCACGGGAGGTGAGCAGTTCTTC. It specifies CASSPTTGGEQFF.

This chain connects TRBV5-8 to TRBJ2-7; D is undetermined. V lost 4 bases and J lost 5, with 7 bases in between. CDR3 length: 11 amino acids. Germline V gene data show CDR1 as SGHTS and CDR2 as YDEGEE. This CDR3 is CASSILHEQYF. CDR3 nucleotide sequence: TGTGCCAGCAGCATACTCCACGAGCAGTACTTC.

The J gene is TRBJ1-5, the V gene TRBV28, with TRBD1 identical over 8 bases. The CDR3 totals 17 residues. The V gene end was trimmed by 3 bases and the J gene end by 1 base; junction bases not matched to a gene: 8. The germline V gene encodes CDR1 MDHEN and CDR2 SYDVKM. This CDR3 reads CASSFLTGGGSNQPQHF. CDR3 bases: TGTGCCAGCAGTTTCTTAACAGGGGGAGGGAGCAATCAGCCCCAGCATTTT.